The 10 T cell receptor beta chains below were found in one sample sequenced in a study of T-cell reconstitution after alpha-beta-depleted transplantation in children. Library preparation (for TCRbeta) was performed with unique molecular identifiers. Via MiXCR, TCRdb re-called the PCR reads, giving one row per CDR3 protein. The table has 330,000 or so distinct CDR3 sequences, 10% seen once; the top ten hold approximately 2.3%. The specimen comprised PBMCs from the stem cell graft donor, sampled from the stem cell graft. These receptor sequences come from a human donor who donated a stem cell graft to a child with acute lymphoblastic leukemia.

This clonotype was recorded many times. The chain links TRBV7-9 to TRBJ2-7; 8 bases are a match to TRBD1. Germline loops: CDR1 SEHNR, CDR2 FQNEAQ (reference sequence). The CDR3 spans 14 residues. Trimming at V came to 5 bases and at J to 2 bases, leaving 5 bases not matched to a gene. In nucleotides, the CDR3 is TGTGCCAGCAGCATAGGGGACAGGCCCTACGAGCAGTACTTC. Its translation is CASSIGDRPYEQYF.

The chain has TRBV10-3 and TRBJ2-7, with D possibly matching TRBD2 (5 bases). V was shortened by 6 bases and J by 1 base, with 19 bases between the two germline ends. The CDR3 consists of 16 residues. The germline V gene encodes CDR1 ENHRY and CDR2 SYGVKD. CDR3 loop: CAISKPRTGSSYEQYF. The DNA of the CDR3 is TGTGCCATCAGCAAACCTAGAACGGGGTCTTCCTACGAGCAGTACTTC.

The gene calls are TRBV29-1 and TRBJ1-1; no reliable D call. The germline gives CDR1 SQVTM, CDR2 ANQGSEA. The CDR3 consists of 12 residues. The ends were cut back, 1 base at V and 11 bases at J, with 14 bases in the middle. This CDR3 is CSVEAGVYAAFF. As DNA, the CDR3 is TGCAGCGTTGAAGCCGGGGTTTACGCGGCTTTCTTT.

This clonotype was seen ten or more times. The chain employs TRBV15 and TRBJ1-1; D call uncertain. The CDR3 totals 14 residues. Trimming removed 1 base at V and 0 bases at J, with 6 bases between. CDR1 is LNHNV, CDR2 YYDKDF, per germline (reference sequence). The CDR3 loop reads CATSRAAVNTEAFF. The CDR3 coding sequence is TGTGCCACCAGCAGAGCCGCAGTGAACACTGAAGCTTTCTTT.

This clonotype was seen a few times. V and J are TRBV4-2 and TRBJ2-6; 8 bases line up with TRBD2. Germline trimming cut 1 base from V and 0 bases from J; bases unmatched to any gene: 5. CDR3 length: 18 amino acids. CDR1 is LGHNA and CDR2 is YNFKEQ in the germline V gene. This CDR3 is CASSQGSGGYSGANVLTF. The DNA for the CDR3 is TGTGCCAGCAGCCAAGGGAGCGGGGGATACTCTGGGGCCAACGTCCTGACTTTC.

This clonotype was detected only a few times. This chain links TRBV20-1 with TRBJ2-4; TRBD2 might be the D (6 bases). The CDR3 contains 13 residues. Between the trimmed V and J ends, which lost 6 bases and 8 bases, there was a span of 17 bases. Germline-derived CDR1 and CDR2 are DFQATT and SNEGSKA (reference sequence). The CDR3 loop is CSALSGDSYIQYF. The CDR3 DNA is TGCAGTGCCCTAAGTGGGGACTCCTACATTCAGTACTTC.

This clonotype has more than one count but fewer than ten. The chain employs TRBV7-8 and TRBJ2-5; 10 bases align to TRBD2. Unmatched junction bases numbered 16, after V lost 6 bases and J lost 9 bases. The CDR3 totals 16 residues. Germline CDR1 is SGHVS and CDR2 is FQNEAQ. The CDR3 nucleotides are TGTGCCAGCAGTTTAATAAGGGCTAGCGGGAGATCAGCCCAGTACTTC. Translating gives CASSLIRASGRSAQYF.

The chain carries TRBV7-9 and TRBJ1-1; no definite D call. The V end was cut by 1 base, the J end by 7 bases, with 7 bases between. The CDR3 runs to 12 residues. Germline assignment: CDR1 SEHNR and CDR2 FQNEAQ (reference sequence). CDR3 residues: CASSLVAGEAFF. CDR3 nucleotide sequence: TGTGCCAGCAGCTTAGTCGCGGGTGAAGCTTTCTTT.

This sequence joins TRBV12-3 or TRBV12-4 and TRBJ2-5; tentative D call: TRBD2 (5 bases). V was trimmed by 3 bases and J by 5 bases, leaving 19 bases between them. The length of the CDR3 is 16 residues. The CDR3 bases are TGTGCCAGCAGTTTCTCCCCCTCGGGGTATCGGGAGACCCAGTACTTC. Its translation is CASSFSPSGYRETQYF.

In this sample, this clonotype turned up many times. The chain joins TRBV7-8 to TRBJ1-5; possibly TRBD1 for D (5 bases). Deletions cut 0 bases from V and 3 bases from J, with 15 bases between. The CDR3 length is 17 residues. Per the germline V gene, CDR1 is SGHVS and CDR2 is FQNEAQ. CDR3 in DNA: TGTGCCAGCAGCTTAGCGCTAAAGGGGCGCACCAATCAGCCCCAGCATTTT. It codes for CASSLALKGRTNQPQHF.